This T cell receptor (beta chain) was sequenced for a study of blood T cell repertoires in COVID-19. Overall study context: COVID-19 samples from acute and convalescent phases originated in the United States, Italy and Spain. Sources were T cells, B-cell-depleted T cells, or PBMCs; the material itself was cDNA or gDNA.

J gave up 4 bases and V 1 base, and 4 bases lay outside the gene matches. The CDR3 loop spans 15 amino acids. Per germline, CDR1 LNHDA and CDR2 SQIVND (reference sequence). In this sample, this clone turned up once. Source study methods: Researchers report that nucleated cell counts were estimated from reference gene primer amplification. Assay: immunoSEQ multiplex PCR; the TCRdb copy retains only in-frame clones and omits some. Clonal size and the V and J genes are those of that table, whereas D and trimming came from the DNA. This table has approximately 20,000 clones, about 87% appearing once. This TCR was recovered from a human donor in a cohort sampled during active COVID-19. Sequencing input: peripheral blood. This chain uses TRBV19 with TRBJ1-2; 9 bases fit TRBD1. In DNA, the CDR3 is TGTGCCAGTAGTATAGCCCGGGACAGGGTCTATGGCTACACCTTC. Translation gives CASSIARDRVYGYTF.